The 30 T cell receptor beta chains below come from one sample, sequenced in a study of T cells in Graves' hyperthyroidism and ophthalmopathy. Amplification of TCR beta CDR3 regions was performed using RNA transcripts as template. HTBI primers drove first-round RT-PCR of the TCR CDR3. TCRdb processed the multiplex PCR reads anew with MiXCR; each CDR3 protein has one entry. The repertoire holds roughly 570,000 distinct CDR3 sequences, about 43% seen once, with around 7.7% in the top ten. The material sequenced was peripheral blood or thyroid tissue (not recorded which). Source of these receptors: a woman between 18 and 29 years old with Graves' hyperthyroidism.

In this sample, this clonotype turned up many times. The chain couples TRBV7-9 to TRBJ1-4; D might be TRBD1 (5 bases). Germline V gene lookup returns CDR1 SEHNR and CDR2 FQNEAQ (reference sequence). The V end lost 6 bases, the J end lost 7 bases, and 15 bases lay between the germline ends. The length of the CDR3 is 14 residues. The CDR3 protein is CASRQGGFGEKLFF. The CDR3 nucleotides are TGTGCCAGCAGGCAGGGCGGATTCGGTGAAAAACTGTTTTTT.

This clonotype was seen ten or more times. The chain uses TRBV4-2 and TRBJ2-7, with 9 bases lining up with TRBD1. J gave up 1 base and V 3 bases, and 7 bases lay outside the gene matches. The CDR3 runs 16 residues. The germline V gene encodes CDR1 LGHNA and CDR2 YNFKEQ. The CDR3 region is CASSHDLGTGSYEQYF. The CDR3 DNA reads TGTGCCAGCAGCCATGATCTAGGGACAGGGTCCTACGAGCAGTACTTC.

This clonotype was seen only a few times. The chain recombines TRBV10-2 with TRBJ2-7; 13 nucleotides align to TRBD2. The better agreement between TRBJ2-1 and the DNA end casts doubt on the J call. The CDR3 sequence is 14 residues long. In germline, CDR1 is WSHSY, CDR2 SAAADI. The CDR3 loop is CASSELAGGGEQFF. The CDR3 DNA reads as TGCGCCAGCAGTGAACTAGCGGGAGGGGGTGAGCAGTTCTTC.

The chain carries TRBV25-1 and TRBJ2-5, with no clear D. This CDR3 spans 16 amino acids. Germline V lookup: CDR1 MGHDK, CDR2 SYGVNS. Trimming took off 4 bases at V and 5 bases at J, with 20 bases between the two ends. The CDR3 nucleotides are TGTGCCAGCAGTGCCGCCATAGGCCTCGGCTGGGAGACCCAGTACTTC. Translating it yields CASSAAIGLGWETQYF.

The chain employs TRBV12-3 or TRBV12-4 and TRBJ2-7; possible D gene TRBD1, 6 bases. The J call may be incorrect, as the DNA end agrees better with TRBJ2-1. The CDR3 spans 13 residues. CDR3: CASRGPVRGEQFF. The CDR3 DNA is TGTGCCAGCAGAGGTCCCGTCAGGGGTGAGCAGTTCTTC.

There are a few counts of this clonotype. This sequence joins TRBV14 and TRBJ2-2; 9 bases are shared with TRBD2. The CDR3 consists of 19 residues. Trimming cost V 1 base and J 2 bases; bases outside gene matches: 11. Germline-derived CDR1 and CDR2 are SGHDN and FVKESK. The CDR3 sequence: CASSQGGAWREGNTGELFF. CDR3 in DNA: TGTGCCAGCAGCCAAGGTGGTGCTTGGCGGGAGGGCAACACCGGGGAGCTGTTTTTT.

This clonotype showed up many times. The chain is built from TRBV5-1 and TRBJ2-7; D perhaps matches TRBD1 (6 bases). Germline CDR1 reads SGHRS; CDR2 reads YFSETQ. The CDR3 sequence is 15 residues long. Trimming removed 0 bases at V and 2 bases at J, with 12 bases between. The CDR3 here is CASSLGDTLTYEQYF. CDR3 sequence (DNA): TGCGCCAGCAGCTTGGGGGACACTCTAACCTACGAGCAGTACTTC.

This clonotype was recorded a few times. The J gene is TRBJ2-7, the V gene TRBV10-3, with TRBD1 as a possible D gene (6 bases). The V end lost 4 bases, the J end lost 2 bases, and 15 bases lay between the germline ends. The CDR3 is 15 amino acids. CDR1 is ENHRY and CDR2 is SYGVKD in the germline V gene. CDR3 sequence: CAISVSHQGTYEQYF. The CDR3 DNA reads as TGTGCCATCAGTGTATCACATCAGGGGACCTACGAGCAGTACTTC.

The CDR3 nucleotides read TGTGCCAGCAGCTTAATGGGAGGACAGGGGGCGCGAGGAACTGAAGCTTTCTTT. This gives the protein CASSLMGGQGARGTEAFF. This sequence joins TRBV7-8 and TRBJ1-1, with 11 bases identical to TRBD1. CDR1 and CDR2 from the germline V gene are SGHVS and FQNEAQ. This CDR3 has 18 residues. Unmatched junction bases numbered 13, after V lost 2 bases and J lost 5 bases.

The rearrangement links TRBV12-5 to TRBJ2-5; no clear D gene. Trimming took off 3 bases at V and 3 bases at J, with 8 bases between the two ends. CDR1 is LGHNT and CDR2 is FRNRAP in the germline V gene. The CDR3 is 13 residues long. The DNA for the CDR3 is TGTGCTAGTGGTTTTCGTATCGAAGAGACCCAGTACTTC. It is translated as CASGFRIEETQYF.

This clonotype was counted at least ten times. J is TRBJ1-3 and V is TRBV6-1; D gene ambiguous. CDR1 MNHNS and CDR2 SASEGT come from the germline V gene. The CDR3 contains 14 residues. Trimming took 0 bases from V and 8 from J, leaving 11 bases between them. This chain's CDR3 is CASSEAEVVDTIYF. CDR3 bases: TGTGCCAGCAGTGAAGCTGAGGTTGTGGACACCATATATTTT.

This clonotype was observed many times. The rearrangement joins TRBV20-1 to TRBJ2-7, with D unresolved. From germline, CDR1 is DFQATT and CDR2 SNEGSKA (reference sequence). The ends were cut back, 3 bases at V and 2 bases at J, with 11 bases in the middle. The CDR3 totals 13 residues. CDR3 DNA: TGCAGTGCTAGCATCAGGTCACCCTACGAGCAGTACTTC. It is translated as CSASIRSPYEQYF.

This chain connects TRBV12-3 or TRBV12-4 to TRBJ1-1; D gene ambiguous. Trimming took 5 bases from V and 3 from J, leaving 22 bases between them. The CDR3 is made up of 17 amino acids. The CDR3 reads CASSQAGGPTGDTEAFF. CDR3 nucleotides: TGTGCCAGCAGTCAGGCGGGAGGGCCGACCGGGGACACTGAAGCTTTCTTT.

The sample holds many counts of this clonotype. V usage is TRBV5-8 and J usage is TRBJ2-2; D may be TRBD2 (6 bases). This CDR3 is 14 amino acids long. Germline-derived CDR1 and CDR2 are SGHTS and YDEGEE. V shed 4 bases and J shed 5 bases, with 12 bases lying between them. The CDR3 DNA sequence: TGTGCCAGCAGCCCCCGGGCGGGGACCGGGGAGCTGTTTTTT. Residues: CASSPRAGTGELFF. Combining the CDR3 with reference TRBV5-8 and TRBJ2-2 gives the whole variable domain EAGVTQSPTHLIKTRGQQATLRCSPISGHTSVYWYQQALGLGLQFLLWYDEGEERNRGNFPPRFSGRQFPNYSSELNVNALELEDSALYLCASSPRAGTGELFFGEGSRLTVL.

The V call is TRBV2, the J call TRBJ1-6; D is ambiguous. CDR1 SNHLY and CDR2 FYNNEI come from the germline V gene. CDR3 length: 15 residues. Trimming pared 6 bases from V and 7 bases from J, leaving 16 bases between. The CDR3 reads CASRPRGGYNSPLHF. Here the CDR3 DNA reads TGTGCCAGCAGACCTCGCGGCGGATACAATTCACCCCTCCACTTT.

This clonotype was recorded many times. The J gene is TRBJ2-5, the V gene TRBV20-1, with D maybe TRBD1 (6 bases). This CDR3 contains 13 residues. V was pared by 6 bases and J by 2 bases, with 13 bases between. Per the germline V gene, CDR1 is DFQATT and CDR2 is SNEGSKA (reference sequence). CDR3 in amino acids: CSACGQNQETQYF. CDR3 DNA sequence: TGCAGTGCGTGCGGACAGAATCAAGAGACCCAGTACTTC.

Many counts were recorded for this clonotype. The chain links TRBV20-1 to TRBJ2-2; 8 positions agree with TRBD1. The J segment lost 8 bases and the V segment lost 5 bases, leaving 10 bases of the junction unmatched. Germline V gives CDR1 DFQATT, CDR2 SNEGSKA (reference sequence). The CDR3 extends over 14 amino acids. In DNA, the CDR3 is TGCAGTGCTCCGTCAGGACAGGGTAGGGGGGAGCTGTTTTTT. It codes for CSAPSGQGRGELFF.

The J gene is TRBJ1-2, the V gene TRBV7-2; D may be TRBD1 (5 bases). Germline values: CDR1 SGHTA, CDR2 FQGNSA. Trimming left V 5 bases short and J 6 bases short, with 25 bases between. CDR3 length: 17 amino acids. The CDR3 loop reads CASSPARAGEGGHGYTF. Here the CDR3 DNA reads TGTGCCAGCAGCCCCGCGAGGGCGGGGGAGGGCGGCCATGGCTACACCTTC.

The V and J genes are TRBV11-2 and TRBJ2-6; unclear D gene. Germline V gene data show CDR1 as SGHAT and CDR2 as FQNNGV. The CDR3 loop spans 14 amino acids. V was pared by 4 bases and J by 5 bases, with 9 bases between. The CDR3 nucleotides are TGTGCCAGCAGCTCGGCTCCATGGGCCAACGTCCTGACTTTC. It yields the protein CASSSAPWANVLTF.

The rearrangement uses TRBV14 and TRBJ2-1, with D perhaps matching TRBD1 (5 bases). This CDR3 is 14 amino acids long. The germline V gene has CDR1 SGHDN and CDR2 FVKESK. Trimming took 3 bases from V and 13 from J, leaving 19 bases between them. CDR3 bases: TGTGCCAGCAGCCACCGGACACGTCCGTCCCTCCAGTTCTTC. This codes for CASSHRTRPSLQFF.

This clonotype was counted many times. The chain is built from TRBV5-1 and TRBJ2-6, with D tentatively TRBD1 (6 bases). Germline V gene lookup returns CDR1 SGHRS and CDR2 YFSETQ. V was pared by 3 bases and J by 4 bases, with 11 bases between. The CDR3 spans 15 residues. CDR3 coding DNA: TGCGCCAGCAGCTACAGGGTATCGGGGGCCAACGTCCTGACTTTC. The encoded protein is CASSYRVSGANVLTF.

This clonotype was recorded many times. V gene TRBV12-3 or TRBV12-4 combines with J gene TRBJ2-7; TRBD2 matches 10 bases. Losses at the gene ends were 6 bases for V and 3 bases for J; bases not matched to a gene: 8. CDR3 length equals 15 residues. The CDR3 sequence: CASSRAGGAVYEQYF. CDR3 nucleotide sequence: TGTGCCAGCAGCAGAGCGGGAGGGGCGGTCTACGAGCAGTACTTC.

The chain employs TRBV20-1 and TRBJ2-7, with D tentatively TRBD1 (5 bases). Germline V CDR1 and CDR2: DFQATT, SNEGSKA (reference sequence). Trimming pared 8 bases from V and 2 bases from J, leaving 10 bases between. This CDR3 has 11 amino acids. The CDR3 reads CSYRLAYEQYF. The CDR3 region has the DNA TGCAGTTACAGGTTAGCCTACGAGCAGTACTTC.

J is TRBJ2-7 and V is TRBV25-1; 9 bases are shared with TRBD1. This CDR3 contains 14 residues. Germline trimming cut 8 bases from V and 2 bases from J; bases unmatched to any gene: 7. CDR1 and CDR2 from the germline V gene are MGHDK and SYGVNS. In DNA form, the CDR3 reads TGTGCCAGCGTGCTTGGGACAGGGCCCTACGAGCAGTACTTC. Translated, it gives CASVLGTGPYEQYF.

This clonotype was counted many times. V and J are TRBV24-1 and TRBJ2-2; tentative D call: TRBD2 (5 bases). V gave up 3 bases and J gave up 4 bases, with 11 bases separating them. Per the germline V gene, CDR1 is KGHDR and CDR2 is SFDVKD. The CDR3 sequence is 15 residues long. CDR3 sequence reads: CATSDRNEGTGELFF. CDR3 nucleotide sequence: TGTGCCACCAGTGATAGAAACGAGGGCACCGGGGAGCTGTTTTTT.

The chain couples TRBV7-2 to TRBJ1-1; TRBD1 might be the D (6 bases). V was shortened by 1 base and J by 6 bases, with 12 bases between the two germline ends. CDR3 length: 14 amino acids. Germline V CDR1 and CDR2: SGHTA, FQGNSA. CDR3: CASSLVSGASEAFF. DNA of the CDR3: TGTGCCAGCAGCTTAGTTTCGGGGGCTTCTGAAGCTTTCTTT.

This clonotype was picked up many times. The germline gene is not matched at one end of the junction; a read error may be the cause. J is TRBJ2-7 and V is TRBV18; the match to TRBD1 covers 7 bases. CDR3 length equals 12 residues. Germline V gives CDR1 KGHSH, CDR2 LQKENI. Here the CDR3 DNA reads TGTGCCAGCTCAACTACAGGGGACGAACAGTACTTC. Residues: CASSTTGDEQYF. The variable domain in full, with the rest retrieved from reference TRBV18 and TRBJ2-7, is NAGVMQNPRHLVRRRGQEARLRCSPMKGHSHVYWYRQLPEEGLKFMVYLQKENIIDESGMPKERFSAEFPKEGPSILRIQQVVRGDSAAYFCASSTTGDEQYFGPGTRLTVT.

The rearrangement links TRBV10-3 to TRBJ1-3; 7 bases agree with TRBD1. CDR3 size: 13 residues. Trimming took 4 bases from V and 7 from J; bases not matched to a gene: 4. Germline V gene lookup returns CDR1 ENHRY and CDR2 SYGVKD. The CDR3 loop reads CAISGTGENTIYF. CDR3 in DNA: TGTGCCATCAGTGGGACAGGCGAGAACACCATATATTTT.

This sequence joins TRBV2 and TRBJ2-7, with no clear D. With the DNA end fitting TRBJ2-1 better, the J assignment may be wrong. CDR3 length: 17 amino acids. Germline V gene lookup returns CDR1 SNHLY and CDR2 FYNNEI. CDR3 in DNA: TGTGCCAGCAGTGAGCTTACTGCCCAAGGGTGGCTCAATGAGCAGTTCTTC. It encodes CASSELTAQGWLNEQFF.

The chain links TRBV24-1 to TRBJ1-3; no clear D gene. V lost 9 bases and J 0 bases, leaving 23 bases between the germline ends. The germline gives CDR1 KGHDR, CDR2 SFDVKD. The CDR3 consists of 18 residues. CDR3 bases: TGTGCCACCGCCCGGGTGAGGCCTTTACGCGACTCTGGAAACACCATATATTTT. It specifies CATARVRPLRDSGNTIYF.